Below are 18 T cell receptor beta chains sequenced from a single sample in a study of T cell repertoires in cytomegalovirus infection. Each CDR3 protein gets one entry after TCRdb re-called the reads with MiXCR. The sample records 500,000 or so distinct CDR3 sequences, approximately 15% being singletons. The sample comprised CD8+ T cells from PBMCs. These receptors came from a human donor in good health (CMV status not recorded). Some clones in this sample may be carry-over from other donors' samples.

The V and J genes are TRBV10-3 and TRBJ2-7, with TRBD2 as a possible D gene (5 bases). The V end was cut by 6 bases, the J end by 6 bases, with 15 bases between. The CDR3 extends over 13 amino acids. Germline V gene data show CDR1 as ENHRY and CDR2 as SYGVKD. This CDR3 is CAISAALEPEQYF. The CDR3 coding sequence is TGTGCCATCAGCGCCGCACTAGAGCCCGAGCAGTACTTC.

This clonotype showed up many times. The chain carries TRBV11-3 and TRBJ2-2, with 10 positions matching TRBD2. Germline trimming cut 5 bases from V and 7 bases from J; bases unmatched to any gene: 7. Germline V lookup: CDR1 SGHNT, CDR2 YENEEA. This CDR3 has 15 amino acids. The CDR3 region has the DNA TGTGCCAGCAGCGAGAGCGGGAGGGCCAGCGGGGAGCTGTTTTTT. Translation gives CASSESGRASGELFF.

This clonotype was detected many times. This chain joins TRBV14 and TRBJ1-5, with unresolved D. CDR3 length: 12 amino acids. The germline CDR1 and CDR2 sequences are SGHDN and FVKESK. Trimming took off 1 base at V and 6 bases at J, with 4 bases between the two ends. The DNA for the CDR3 is TGTGCCAGCAGCCAAGGGGGTCAGCCCCAGCATTTT. Its protein is CASSQGGQPQHF.

This clonotype was picked up many times. The chain employs TRBV12-3 or TRBV12-4 and TRBJ1-2; D unclear. Trimming stripped 6 bases from V and 4 bases from J, with 18 bases between. The CDR3 covers 15 residues. DNA of the CDR3: TGTGCCAGCAGGGGGAAAGGAGCCGATATCTATGGCTACACCTTC. It encodes CASRGKGADIYGYTF.

About this clonotype: At one of its ends the junction is not consistent with the germline gene, which may arise from a read error. The chain carries TRBV28 and TRBJ2-7, with D possibly being TRBD1 (5 bases). There are 16 residues in the CDR3. Germline loops: CDR1 MDHEN, CDR2 SYDVKM. In DNA form, the CDR3 reads TGTGCAAGCAGACAGATGGTCGCTTCAACAACCCTCGAGCAGTACTTC. This encodes CASRQMVASTTLEQYF.

This clonotype was found many times. V and J are TRBV7-9 and TRBJ1-3, with 8 nucleotides matching TRBD1. This CDR3 is 16 amino acids long. V lost 1 base, J lost 2 bases, and 4 bases stayed unmatched. The germline V gene encodes CDR1 SEHNR and CDR2 FQNEAQ (reference sequence). The CDR3 spells CASSLEMTGAGNTIYF. DNA of the CDR3: TGTGCCAGCAGCTTAGAGATGACAGGGGCTGGAAACACCATATATTTT.

This chain uses TRBV19 with TRBJ2-5, with a tentative D call TRBD2 (6 bases). The V end was cut by 4 bases, the J end by 5 bases, with 11 bases between. Germline CDR1 is LNHDA and CDR2 is SQIVND (reference sequence). This CDR3 spans 13 amino acids. The CDR3 DNA follows: TGTGCCAGTAGTAGCGGGGAGAAGGAGACCCAGTACTTC. Amino acid sequence: CASSSGEKETQYF.

This clonotype appeared many times. The gene calls are TRBV7-9 and TRBJ2-2; D ambiguous. Germline CDR1 reads SEHNR; CDR2 reads FQNEAQ (reference sequence). Trimming stripped 5 bases from V and 4 bases from J, with 14 bases between. CDR3 length: 15 amino acids. CDR3 loop: CASSTTDPPTGELFF. The CDR3 region has the DNA TGTGCCAGCAGCACCACGGACCCACCCACCGGGGAGCTGTTTTTT. Based on the CDR3 plus reference TRBV7-9 and TRBJ2-2, the full variable domain is DTGVSQNPRHKITKRGQNVTFRCDPISEHNRLYWYRQTLGQGPEFLTYFQNEAQLEKSRLLSDRFSAERPKGSFSTLEIQRTEQGDSAMYLCASSTTDPPTGELFFGEGSRLTVL.

The chain is built from TRBV3-1 and TRBJ2-1; 13 bases match TRBD2. Per germline, CDR1 LGHDT and CDR2 YNNKEL (reference sequence). Trimming at V came to 3 bases and at J to 12 bases, leaving 11 bases not matched to a gene. CDR3 size: 16 residues. DNA of the CDR3: TGTGCCAGCAGCCAGGAACTAGCGGGGGGGTTCGATGTGCAGTTCTTC. Its protein product is CASSQELAGGFDVQFF.

This clonotype showed up many times. V gene TRBV7-9 combines with J gene TRBJ2-2; D is ambiguous. V was trimmed by 10 bases and J by 3 bases, leaving 9 bases between them. The CDR3 has 12 amino acids. The V gene's germline CDR1 is SEHNR and CDR2 FQNEAQ (reference sequence). CDR3 DNA: TGTGCCAACATAGCAGACACCGGGGAGCTGTTTTTT. It encodes CANIADTGELFF. Combining the CDR3 with reference TRBV7-9 and TRBJ2-2 gives the whole variable domain DTGVSQNPRHKITKRGQNVTFRCDPISEHNRLYWYRQTLGQGPEFLTYFQNEAQLEKSRLLSDRFSAERPKGSFSTLEIQRTEQGDSAMYLCANIADTGELFFGEGSRLTVL.

V usage is TRBV12-3 or TRBV12-4 and J usage is TRBJ2-3; no clear D gene. This CDR3 has 12 residues. V was trimmed by 5 bases and J by 6 bases, leaving 9 bases between them. As DNA, the CDR3 is TGTGCCAGCAGTATACTTGGGGATACGCAGTATTTT. Its protein is CASSILGDTQYF.

This clonotype has ten or more counts. The CDR3: CASSSSSGGINTGELFF. The CDR3 DNA reads as TGTGCCAGCAGTTCATCTAGCGGGGGGATTAACACCGGGGAGCTGTTTTTT. This chain links TRBV12-3 or TRBV12-4 with TRBJ2-2; 11 bases are a match to TRBD2. The CDR3 contains 17 residues. The V segment lost 4 bases and the J segment 2 bases; nucleotides outside the gene matches: 6.

As concerns this clonotype: A much larger clone differs by one base, so this may be a read error. V and J are TRBV20-1 and TRBJ2-1; 7 bases match TRBD2. The CDR3 extends over 16 amino acids. Germline loops: CDR1 DFQATT, CDR2 SNEGSKA (reference sequence). The DNA of the CDR3 is TGCAGTGCTAGAGCCTATGAAGCGGGAACGTACAATGTGCAGTTCTTC. Protein product: CSARAYEAGTYNVQFF.

This clonotype was observed many times. The rearrangement joins TRBV7-6 to TRBJ2-1; TRBD1 aligns across 7 bases. Germline lookup yields CDR1 SGHVS and CDR2 FNYEAQ. The CDR3 is made up of 14 amino acids. Germline trimming cut 5 bases from V and 0 bases from J; bases unmatched to any gene: 1. CDR3 coding DNA: TGTGCCAGCAGCGCAGGGGGCTCCTACAATGAGCAGTTCTTC. It translates to CASSAGGSYNEQFF.

This clonotype turned up a few times. V is TRBV29-1 and J is TRBJ1-6, with 8 bases identical to TRBD1. The CDR3 is made up of 12 amino acids. Germline CDR1 and CDR2: SQVTM and ANQGSEA. V dropped 6 bases and J dropped 8; count of bases not matched to a gene: 3. The DNA for the CDR3 is TGCAGCGTCTCGGACAGGGATTCACCCCTCCACTTT. Translating gives CSVSDRDSPLHF.

At least ten counts were recorded for this clonotype. The rearrangement joins TRBV27 to TRBJ1-2; 10 nucleotides match TRBD1. V was pared by 2 bases and J by 7 bases, with 4 bases of the junction left unmatched. The CDR3 length is 14 residues. Germline lookup yields CDR1 MNHEY and CDR2 SMNVEV (reference sequence). CDR3 in amino acids: CASSLLTGGGGYTF. The DNA for the CDR3 is TGTGCCAGCAGTTTACTGACAGGGGGCGGTGGCTACACCTTC.

This clonotype came up many times. This chain uses TRBV11-1 with TRBJ2-6, with D possibly being TRBD1 (5 bases). This CDR3 spans 16 amino acids. Germline V lookup: CDR1 SGHAT, CDR2 FQDESV (reference sequence). The V and J ends lost 1 base and 2 bases respectively, with 9 bases between them. In DNA, the CDR3 is TGTGCCAGCAGCTTAGGCAGGGAAACTGGGGCCAACGTCCTGACTTTC. Its translation is CASSLGRETGANVLTF.

This clonotype was counted many times. This sequence joins TRBV7-9 and TRBJ2-1, with TRBD2 identical over 13 bases. The CDR3 covers 16 residues. Germline-derived CDR1 and CDR2 are SEHNR and FQNEAQ (reference sequence). V lost 7 bases and J lost 8; bases outside the gene matches: 11. The CDR3 DNA reads TGTGCCAGCACTTTGGGAAGACTAGCGGGAGGAGATGAGCAGTTCTTC. Its protein product is CASTLGRLAGGDEQFF.